The 21 T cell receptor beta chains in this list originate from one sample, sequenced in a study of graft-versus-host responses after intestinal transplantation (dated by TCRdb to the early 2020s). Reading the label with the study, this specimen's time point is: cells obtained before transplantation from donor or recipient. Libraries were prepared through the immunoSEQ multiplex PCR assay. TCRdb retrieved this table from immuneACCESS and kept in-frame rearrangements only. Not all clones are present; in checked studies, unresolved V genes account for under half, and no reason is known for the remainder. Counted in this sample were about 100,000 clones; about nine tenths of them appeared once. The ten largest clones add up to 0.18% of the sample. Their specific antigens are unknown. The source was unstimulated CD4+ T cells sorted from spleen or lymph node cells, collected before transplant. The source is a human donor who was the organ donor for an intestinal transplant.

This chain connects TRBV4-1 to TRBJ2-4; D unclear. The CDR3 contains 13 residues. The germline gives CDR1 MGHRA, CDR2 YSYEKL. The ends were cut back, 1 base at V and 8 bases at J, with 9 bases in the middle. The CDR3 is CASSQVQSHIQYF. In DNA form, the CDR3 reads TGCGCCAGCAGCCAAGTACAGAGTCACATTCAGTACTTC.

The genes are TRBV5-1 and TRBJ2-7; perhaps TRBD1 as D (6 bases). Germline CDR1 reads SGHRS; CDR2 reads YFSETQ. V gave up 3 bases and J gave up 3 bases, with 10 bases separating them. The CDR3 has 13 residues. In DNA form, the CDR3 reads TGCGCCAGCAGCTACAGGGTTGGCTACGAGCAGTACTTC. Its protein product is CASSYRVGYEQYF. Full variable domain (remainder filled in from reference TRBV5-1 and TRBJ2-7): KAGVTQTPRYLIKTRGQQVTLSCSPISGHRSVSWYQQTPGQGLQFLFEYFSETQRNKGNFPGRFSGRQFSNSRSEMNVSTLELGDSALYLCASSYRVGYEQYFGPGTRLTVT.

This chain connects TRBV6-1 to TRBJ1-5; 8 bases are shared with TRBD1. Per germline, CDR1 MNHNS and CDR2 SASEGT. CDR3 length equals 16 residues. Unmatched junction bases numbered 9, after V lost 4 bases and J lost 4 bases. CDR3 region: CASSVIRGLGNQPQHF. For the CDR3, the DNA is TGTGCCAGCAGTGTGATCAGGGGGCTGGGGAATCAGCCCCAGCATTTT.

The chain combines TRBV19 with TRBJ2-7, with 11 bases matching TRBD1. This CDR3 contains 14 residues. CDR1 and CDR2 from the germline V gene are LNHDA and SQIVND (reference sequence). The V and J ends lost 7 bases and 5 bases, in that order; junction bases with no gene match: 7. Here the CDR3 DNA reads TGTGCCAGTACCTCGGACAGGGGGCTCCACGAGCAGTACTTC. Its translation is CASTSDRGLHEQYF.

The genes are TRBV9 and TRBJ1-6; unclear D gene. Per the germline V gene, CDR1 is SGDLS and CDR2 is YYNGEE. Trimming took 4 bases from V and 10 from J, leaving 18 bases between them. The CDR3 runs 15 residues. The CDR3 bases are TGTGCCAGCAGCCCTCATATTAGGGAGGACTCACCCCTCCACTTT. This codes for CASSPHIREDSPLHF.

CDR3 nucleotide sequence: TGTGCCAGCAGCTTAGGACAGAGACTGGATACGCAGTATTTT. It translates to CASSLGQRLDTQYF. V gene TRBV7-9 combines with J gene TRBJ2-3, with D possibly TRBD1 on 5 matching bases. The CDR3 totals 14 residues. V was pared by 1 base and J by 6 bases, with 11 bases between. Per the germline V gene, CDR1 is SEHNR and CDR2 is FQNEAQ (reference sequence).

The chain employs TRBV6-1 and TRBJ2-1, with 10 bases matching TRBD2. The germline V gene has CDR1 MNHNS and CDR2 SASEGT. The CDR3 contains 15 residues. Germline trimming cut 2 bases from V and 4 bases from J; bases unmatched to any gene: 2. The CDR3: CASSEQRGGYNEQFF. Written as DNA, the CDR3 is TGTGCCAGCAGTGAACAGCGGGGGGGTTACAATGAGCAGTTCTTC.

There are a few counts of this clone. Other DNA sequences in the sample encode the same CDR3. The rearrangement uses TRBV5-1 and TRBJ2-6; D possibly corresponds to TRBD2 (5 bases). CDR1 is SGHRS and CDR2 is YFSETQ in the germline V gene. The V gene lost 0 bases and the J gene lost 0 bases, with 7 bases spanning the gap. The CDR3 loop spans 16 amino acids. The DNA for the CDR3 is TGCGCCAGCAGCTTGGTGGGGAGCTCTGGGGCCAACGTCCTGACTTTC. This translates into CASSLVGSSGANVLTF.

The chain couples TRBV19 to TRBJ1-6; TRBD1 is a possible D gene (6 bases). This CDR3 is built from 16 residues. Germline CDR1 LNHDA, CDR2 SQIVND (reference sequence). The V end lost 5 bases, the J end lost 4 bases, and 15 bases lay between the germline ends. The CDR3 bases are TGTGCCAGTAGTCCAGCCGGGGGGCGGTATAATTCACCCCTCCACTTT. Protein sequence: CASSPAGGRYNSPLHF.

This chain uses TRBV4-3 with TRBJ2-3; 10 bases fit TRBD1. The CDR3 sequence is 20 residues long. V shed 1 base and J 2 bases; nucleotides not matched to a gene: 15. Germline V gene sequence: CDR1 LGHNA, CDR2 YSLEER. The CDR3 bases are TGCGCCAGCAGCCAAGCCCCACCGACAGGGGGCTGGGGAGCCACAGATACGCAGTATTTT. Its translation: CASSQAPPTGGWGATDTQYF.

This clone appeared once. This rearrangement joins TRBV9 to TRBJ1-2; D is perhaps TRBD1 (5 bases). V was trimmed by 3 bases and J by 4 bases, leaving 13 bases between them. The CDR3 is made up of 14 amino acids. Germline assignment: CDR1 SGDLS and CDR2 YYNGEE. This CDR3 reads CASSARLTVYGYTF. The CDR3 nucleotides read TGTGCCAGCAGCGCCCGGTTGACAGTCTATGGCTACACCTTC.

CDR3 sequence (DNA): TGCAGCGCCACAGACAGAAGGTTCGACTATGGCTACACCTTC. Translated: CSATDRRFDYGYTF. This chain connects TRBV29-1 to TRBJ1-2, with D possibly being TRBD1 (5 bases). Germline assignment: CDR1 SQVTM and CDR2 ANQGSEA. V was cut by 7 bases and J by 3 bases, with 18 bases left in between. This CDR3 is 14 amino acids long.

This clone was seen only once. This sequence joins TRBV6-5 and TRBJ2-4; the D gene is possibly TRBD1 (6 bases). Trimming pared 3 bases from V and 3 bases from J, leaving 12 bases between. Germline CDR1 and CDR2: MNHEY and SVGAGI. The CDR3 is 15 residues long. The CDR3 protein is CASSYGGLGKNIQYF. As DNA, the CDR3 is TGTGCCAGCAGTTATGGGGGCTTGGGCAAAAACATTCAGTACTTC.

The V and J genes are TRBV18 and TRBJ2-3, with TRBD1 as a possible D gene (5 bases). Germline CDR1 is KGHSH and CDR2 is LQKENI. The CDR3 has 13 residues. V gave up 3 bases and J gave up 6 bases, with 10 bases separating them. The CDR3 coding sequence is TGTGCCAGCTCACCCCCAGGGCAGGATACGCAGTATTTT. Translated: CASSPPGQDTQYF.

The rearrangement uses TRBV7-9 and TRBJ2-3; D possibly corresponds to TRBD2 (5 bases). Looked up from germline, CDR1 is SEHNR and CDR2 is FQNEAQ (reference sequence). Deletions cut 1 base from V and 4 bases from J, with 6 bases between. The CDR3 length is 13 residues. CDR3 region: CASSLEAADTQYF. As DNA, the CDR3 is TGTGCCAGCAGCTTAGAAGCGGCAGATACGCAGTATTTT.

The chain has TRBV6-1 and TRBJ2-5; a weak D match, TRBD1 (6 bases). This CDR3 region has 12 residues. From germline, CDR1 is MNHNS and CDR2 SASEGT. The CDR3 DNA follows: TGTGCTCTAGGGGACACGCAAGAGACCCAGTACTTC. It is translated as CALGDTQETQYF.

The V call is TRBV5-4, the J call TRBJ2-5; maybe TRBD2 (6 bases). Trimming pared 0 bases from V and 5 bases from J, leaving 8 bases between. Germline assignment: CDR1 SGHNT and CDR2 YYREEE (reference sequence). The CDR3 spans 13 residues. CDR3 amino acids: CASSLEGRETQYF. The CDR3 region has the DNA TGTGCCAGCAGCTTGGAGGGGAGGGAGACCCAGTACTTC.

The rearrangement uses TRBV4-2 and TRBJ2-3, with 8 bases that match TRBD2. The germline V gene encodes CDR1 LGHNA and CDR2 YNFKEQ. The V gene end was trimmed by 1 base and the J gene end by 3 bases; junction bases not matched to a gene: 6. This CDR3 spans 16 amino acids. The DNA for the CDR3 is TGTGCCAGCAGCCAAGCGCACCAGCGGGGGACAGATACGCAGTATTTT. This gives the protein CASSQAHQRGTDTQYF.

The V call is TRBV4-1, the J call TRBJ1-1, with D maybe TRBD1 (6 bases). Germline-derived CDR1 and CDR2 are MGHRA and YSYEKL. Trimming shortened V by 3 bases and J by 1 base, and 18 bases separated the two germline ends. CDR3 length: 17 residues. The CDR3 reads CASSHHPGNRANTEAFF. The DNA of the CDR3 is TGCGCCAGCAGCCACCACCCAGGGAACAGGGCGAACACTGAAGCTTTCTTT.

The table lists this clone with a count of one. V is TRBV5-1 and J is TRBJ2-1; 13 bases match TRBD2. The CDR3 has 17 residues. Looked up from germline, CDR1 is SGHRS and CDR2 is YFSETQ. With 3 bases clipped from V and 1 base from J, the junction kept 4 bases outside the gene matches. CDR3 sequence: CASSYGLAGVSYNEQFF. The DNA of the CDR3 is TGCGCCAGCAGCTACGGACTAGCGGGGGTATCCTACAATGAGCAGTTCTTC.

The rearrangement joins TRBV4-3 to TRBJ2-7, with 7 positions matching TRBD1. Germline V gene sequence: CDR1 LGHNA, CDR2 YSLEER. The CDR3 extends over 14 amino acids. Unmatched junction bases numbered 7, after V lost 4 bases and J lost 4 bases. CDR3 protein: CASSRFQGEYEQYF. For the CDR3, the DNA is TGCGCCAGCAGCCGTTTCCAGGGGGAATACGAGCAGTACTTC.